At least ten counts were recorded for the clone carrying this T cell receptor (beta chain). TCR beta VDJ and CDR3 profiling used genomic DNA as template. TCRdb re-derived calls from the reads in MiXCR, one entry per CDR3 protein. This sample has about 54,000 distinct CDR3 sequences, with approximately 54% found just once. This entry is derived from a study of CD8+CD57+ T cells in acquired aplastic anemia. On the study more broadly: Mean yield of DNA from sorted CD4+ and CD8+ cells was roughly 3.4 ug.

Flow cytometry had shown expanded CD8+CD57+ cells in the patients chosen for sequencing. All patients had severe acquired aplastic anemia. Patients had not yet gotten any therapy when their blood was taken for sampling. The receptor was isolated from a human donor with aplastic anemia. The material sequenced was sorted CD4+, CD8+, or CD8+CD57+ T cells (not recorded which) from PBMCs.

The CDR3 protein is CASSLSSPGTSYEQYV. CDR3 bases: TGCGCCAGCAGCTTGTCTTCTCCGGGGACCTCCTACGAGCAGTACGTC. The V and J genes are TRBV5-1 and TRBJ2-7, with D perhaps TRBD1 or TRBD2 (5 bases each). CDR1 and CDR2 (germline): SGHRS, YFSETQ. The CDR3 spans 16 residues. V was pared by 1 base and J by 0 bases, with 14 bases between.